This TCR beta chain was sequenced for a study of identical twins. Study-level findings and limits: Fewer insertions were carried by abundant cord blood beta clonotypes, but none was seen in memory repertoires.

TCRdb recomputed calls from the 5' RACE reads with MiXCR, one row per CDR3 protein. The data show around 530,000 distinct CDR3 sequences, around 15% seen once. Trimming took off 6 bases at V and 1 base at J, with 12 bases between the two ends. Germline V CDR1 and CDR2: SQVTM, ANQGSEA. This CDR3 region has 13 residues. This clonotype was seen a handful of times. Its antigen is currently unknown. These data were likewise used in another study, on yellow fever vaccine responses in identical twins.

This clonotype originated in a woman younger than 35 in good health. Sample: CD4+ T cells sorted from blood. The chain joins TRBV29-1 to TRBJ1-1, with no clear D. CDR3 nucleotides: TGCAGCGTCATAAAAAATGAGAACACTGAAGCTTTCTTT. This codes for CSVIKNENTEAFF.